These 6 T cell receptor beta chains share one sample of origin, sequenced in a study of cytomegalovirus exposure and HLA in healthy donors (dated by TCRdb to between 2016 and 2019). The library was built by means of the immunoSEQ multiplex PCR assay. The multiplex PCR relied on a mix of 60 forward primers for TCR Vbeta segments and 13 reverse primers for TCR Jbeta segments. TCRdb obtained this table from immuneACCESS and retained in-frame rearrangements with V and J assigned. These tables miss some clones; where compared with another copy, unresolved V genes account for less than half of the shortfall, and the remainder is unexplained. The sample yields 120,000 to 150,000 clones; about three quarters were counted once. Together, the top ten hold 1.5% to 2% of the sample. Sequenced: PBMCs. Receptors originate from a man between 35 and 55 years old in good health and CMV-seronegative.

The CDR3 DNA follows: TGTGCCAGCAGCCCTGCAGGGGTTCCCCAAGAGACCCAGTACTTC. Translated, it gives CASSPAGVPQETQYF. This sequence joins TRBV28 and TRBJ2-5; TRBD1 is a possible D gene (6 bases). Germline CDR1 is MDHEN and CDR2 is SYDVKM. This CDR3 comprises 15 residues. V lost 6 bases and J lost 1, with 15 bases in between.

The rearrangement joins TRBV5-1 to TRBJ2-7, with 8 bases that match TRBD1. The CDR3 loop spans 15 amino acids. Germline V gives CDR1 SGHRS, CDR2 YFSETQ. The trim removed 0 bases at V and 6 bases at J, leaving 8 bases unmatched. The DNA for the CDR3 is TGCGCCAGCAGCTTGGCCGGACAGGGATCGAGCGAGCAGTACTTC. The encoded protein is CASSLAGQGSSEQYF.

This clone was recorded only once. The rearrangement joins TRBV5-5 to TRBJ2-3; 9 nucleotides line up with TRBD2. Germline CDR1 reads SGHKS; CDR2 reads YYEKEE (reference sequence). There are 15 residues in the CDR3. After removal of 2 bases from V and 6 bases from J, the junction contained 7 bases not matched to a gene. The CDR3 spells CASSLGGGVGDTQYF. DNA of the CDR3: TGTGCCAGCAGCTTAGGCGGGGGGGTCGGCGATACGCAGTATTTT.

The sample holds a few counts of this clone. The chain recombines TRBV7-2 with TRBJ1-5; no clear D. The CDR3 totals 17 residues. Germline CDR1 SGHTA, CDR2 FQGNSA. Deletions cut 1 base from V and 0 bases from J, with 13 bases between. The CDR3 protein is CASSLVGGLNSNQPQHF. The CDR3 bases are TGTGCCAGCAGCTTAGTAGGAGGGTTAAATAGCAATCAGCCCCAGCATTTT.

V and J are TRBV11-2 and TRBJ2-1; D uncertain. The CDR3 sequence is 15 residues long. V lost 5 bases to trimming and J lost 2 bases, with 13 bases between them. The germline gives CDR1 SGHAT, CDR2 FQNNGV. CDR3 region: CASSPWASTYNEQFF. In DNA form, the CDR3 reads TGTGCCAGCAGCCCTTGGGCCAGCACCTACAATGAGCAGTTCTTC.

The chain links TRBV28 to TRBJ2-1; possibly TRBD2 for D (6 bases). CDR1 is MDHEN and CDR2 is SYDVKM in the germline V gene. There are 13 residues in the CDR3. V gave up 5 bases and J gave up 6 bases, with 11 bases separating them. The chain's CDR3 is CASSQRLGNEQFF. In nucleotides, the CDR3 is TGTGCCAGCAGTCAAAGACTAGGCAATGAGCAGTTCTTC.